This T cell receptor (beta chain) comes out of a study of shared clonotypes between healthy human individuals. Regarding the study as a whole: Limitation of the genetic and exposure-history diversity represented came from the few donors. Rarefaction exposed incomplete sorted-subset sequencing despite large depth. Estimated richness was generally greater in naive than memory subsets.

A CD45RA-negative memory subset and a CD45RA+ naive subset were separated from the CD4+ cells. Points on this clone: Its antigen remains unidentified.

Germline lookup yields CDR1 SGHTA and CDR2 FQGTGA. CDR3 size: 14 residues. V lost 5 bases and J 0 bases, leaving 10 bases between the germline ends. TCRdb's table, derived via immunoSEQ multiplex PCR, lists solely in-frame clones and lacks some. Counted here are around 720,000 clones, about 80% occurring once; the ten biggest clones make up around 1.7%. The chain links TRBV7-3 to TRBJ1-1, with D maybe TRBD1 (5 bases). The specimen was memory CD4+ T cells sorted from blood. The subset was: CD45RA-negative fraction. The TCR was taken from a woman aged 25 to 39 in good health. The CDR3 loop is CASSPGLLNTEAFF. The CDR3 DNA sequence: TGTGCCAGCAGCCCGGGACTATTGAACACTGAAGCTTTCTTT.